This is a list of T cell receptor beta chains from one sample in a study of spatial heterogeneity in lung cancer. Each CDR3 protein gets one entry after TCRdb re-called the 5' RACE reads with MiXCR. The top ten hold 30% to 35% of the sample, which has about 14,000 distinct CDR3 sequences, less than 14% seen once. The sample was PBMCs, taken at surgery. These receptors came from a female donor with early-stage non-small cell lung cancer. Each CDR3 is given with its conserved first and last residue.

>TRBV7-7|TRBJ2-2
CASSSAPTRGTGELFF
>TRBV11-3|TRBJ2-2
CASSSSGERDTGELFF
>TRBV29-1|TRBJ1-1
CSVGEWAEAFF
>TRBV18|TRBJ2-7
CASSPDGAYEQYF
>TRBV29-1|TRBJ2-1
CSVEAGVVGTWNEQFF
>TRBV3-1|TRBJ2-3
CASTRGSTDTQYF
>TRBV14|TRBJ1-2
CASSQVTGGYGYTF
>TRBV12-3/TRBV12-4|TRBJ2-5
CASSLALTSGAEETQYF
>TRBV9|TRBJ2-1
CASSPRDYNEQFF
>TRBV3-1|TRBJ2-2
CASSQLRGGTGELFF
>TRBV11-2|TRBJ2-3
CASSRGPPTSGFTDTQYF
>TRBV7-7|TRBJ2-1
CASSQNAGYYEQFF
>TRBV5-1|TRBJ2-3
CASKPTGVTDTQYF
>TRBV5-1|TRBJ2-3
CASSLGGAGDTQYF
>TRBV27|TRBJ1-1
CATPSWTPAPGTEAFF
>TRBV19|TRBJ1-1
CASSPQTILNTEAFF
>TRBV19|TRBJ1-1
CASSIDATMNTEAFF
>TRBV11-2|TRBJ2-1
CASTRGAAYNEQFF
>TRBV29-1|TRBJ1-3
CSVIPEGSENTIYF
>TRBV4-1|TRBJ2-3
CASSLTVGTSGPADTQYF
>TRBV3-1|TRBJ2-7
CASSQAPSTYEQYF
>TRBV5-1|TRBJ2-1
CASSSGTASLSEQFF
>TRBV20-1|TRBJ2-3
CSARPPGPDTQYF
>TRBV30|TRBJ1-1
CAWSVLRYTNTEAFF
>TRBV3-1|TRBJ1-1
CASSIGQGGTEAFF
>TRBV7-2|TRBJ2-5
CASSLGQGTQYF
>TRBV5-5|TRBJ1-3
CASSLQGGNTIYF
>TRBV5-1|TRBJ1-1
CASSLGFEAFF
>TRBV15|TRBJ2-6
CATSRVMDRHLPNVLTF
>TRBV6-2/TRBV6-3|TRBJ2-7
CASTWWQTYEQYF
>TRBV28|TRBJ1-1
CASSQPANTEAFF
>TRBV10-3|TRBJ1-4
CAISVGGEKLFF
>TRBV20-1|TRBJ2-3
CSARDGTDTQYF
>TRBV9|TRBJ1-2
CASSVDVDPNYGYTF
>TRBV7-8|TRBJ2-1
CASSSTIHEQFF
>TRBV2|TRBJ2-1
CASGNRGSYNEQFF
>TRBV12-2|TRBJ1-1
CASRLAADEAFF
>TRBV19|TRBJ1-1
CASSIVAGTYTEAFF
>TRBV19|TRBJ2-2
CASREQGRTGELFF
>TRBV19|TRBJ2-1
CASSIPGPGGLNEQFF
>TRBV11-2|TRBJ2-3
CASGQTDTQYF
>TRBV11-2|TRBJ2-7
CASSLNWGLAYEQYF